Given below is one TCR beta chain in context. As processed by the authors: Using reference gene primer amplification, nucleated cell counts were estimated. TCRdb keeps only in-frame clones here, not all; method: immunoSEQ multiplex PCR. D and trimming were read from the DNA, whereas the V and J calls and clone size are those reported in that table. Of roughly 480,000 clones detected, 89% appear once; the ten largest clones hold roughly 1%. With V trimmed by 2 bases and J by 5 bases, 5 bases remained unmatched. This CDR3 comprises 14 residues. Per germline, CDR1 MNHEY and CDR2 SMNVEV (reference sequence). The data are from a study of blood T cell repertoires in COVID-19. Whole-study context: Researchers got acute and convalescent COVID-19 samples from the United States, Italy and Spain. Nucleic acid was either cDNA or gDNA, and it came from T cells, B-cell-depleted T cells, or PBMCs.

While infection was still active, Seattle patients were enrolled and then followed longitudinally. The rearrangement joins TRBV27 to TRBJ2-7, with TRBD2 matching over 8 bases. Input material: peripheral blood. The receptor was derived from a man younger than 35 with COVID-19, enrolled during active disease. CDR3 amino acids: CASSLSGRSNEQYF. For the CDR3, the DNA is TGTGCCAGCAGTTTAAGCGGGAGATCGAACGAGCAGTACTTC.